The sequence of this T cell receptor (beta chain) was determined in a study of human T cells and chemical hapten exposure. This sample's time point: pre-sensitization, week 0. Treatment of the sample: therapeutic diphenylcyclopropenone sensitization with weekly scalp DPC. TCRdb ran MiXCR on the RACE reads and lists one entry per CDR3 protein. Here the sample spans about 260,000 distinct CDR3 sequences, over 8% being singletons. This clonotype has a handful of counts. The antigen remains undetermined. Study-wide results and caveats: Expanded TCRs made up significantly more big CDR3 similarity clusters than controls did.

The CDR3 has 14 residues. Trimming left V 2 bases short and J 6 bases short, with 8 bases between. Germline loops: CDR1 KGHSH, CDR2 LQKENI. This sequence joins TRBV18 and TRBJ2-6, with D perhaps matching TRBD1 (5 bases). The sequence came from a woman aged 35 to 49 with alopecia areata. Some clones in this sample may be carry-over from other donors' samples. The sequencing here drew on whole blood, taken in connection with sensitization to the hapten diphenylcyclopropenone (DPC). The CDR3 protein is CASSPGAEANVLTF. Here the CDR3 DNA reads TGTGCCAGCTCACCAGGGGCAGAGGCCAACGTCCTGACTTTC.